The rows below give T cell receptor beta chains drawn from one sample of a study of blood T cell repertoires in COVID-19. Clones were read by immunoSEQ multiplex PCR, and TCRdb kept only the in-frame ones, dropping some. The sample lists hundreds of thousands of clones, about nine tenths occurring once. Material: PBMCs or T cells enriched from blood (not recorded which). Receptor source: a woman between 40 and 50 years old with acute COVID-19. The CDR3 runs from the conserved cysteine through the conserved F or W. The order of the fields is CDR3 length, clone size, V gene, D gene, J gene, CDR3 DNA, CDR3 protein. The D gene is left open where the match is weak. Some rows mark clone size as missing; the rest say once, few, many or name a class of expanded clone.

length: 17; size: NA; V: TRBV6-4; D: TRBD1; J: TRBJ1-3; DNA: TGTGCCAGCAGTGACCCTTCCAGGGGGACGGCTGGAAACACCATATATTTT; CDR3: CASSDPSRGTAGNTIYF
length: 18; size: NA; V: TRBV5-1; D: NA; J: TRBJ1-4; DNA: TGCGCCAGCAGCTTGGGCGCAGGGGTATCTCTTATTAATGAAAAACTGTTTTTT; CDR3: CASSLGAGVSLINEKLFF
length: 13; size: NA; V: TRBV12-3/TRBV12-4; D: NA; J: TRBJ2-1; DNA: TGTGCCAGCAGTTTACTAGGCTACAATGAGCAGTTCTTC; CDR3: CASSLLGYNEQFF
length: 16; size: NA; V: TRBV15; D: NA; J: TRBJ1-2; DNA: TGTGCCACCAGCAGAGATCTCCGGGAGGGGAGCTATGGCTACACCTTC; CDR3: CATSRDLREGSYGYTF
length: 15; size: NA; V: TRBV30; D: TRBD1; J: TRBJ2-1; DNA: TGTGCCTGGAGCCTAACAGGGGGTTCGCGGAATGAGCAGTTCTTC; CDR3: CAWSLTGGSRNEQFF
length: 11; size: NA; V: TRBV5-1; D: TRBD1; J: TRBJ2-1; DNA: TGCGCCAGCAGCTCCGGGACAGGGGTGTTCTTC; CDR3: CASSSGTGVFF
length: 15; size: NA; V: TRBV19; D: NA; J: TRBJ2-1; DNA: TGTGCCAGCCTGGGGCTAGCAGGGGATGTAAATGAGCAGTTCTTC; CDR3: CASLGLAGDVNEQFF
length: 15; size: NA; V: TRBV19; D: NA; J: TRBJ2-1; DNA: TGTGCCAGTAGTATAATTGAGGCTCCGGGCAATGAGCAGTTCTTC; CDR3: CASSIIEAPGNEQFF
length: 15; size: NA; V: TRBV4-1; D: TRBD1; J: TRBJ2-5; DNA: TGCGCCAGCAGCCCCGGAGACAGGGACCAAGAGACCCAGTACTTC; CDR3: CASSPGDRDQETQYF
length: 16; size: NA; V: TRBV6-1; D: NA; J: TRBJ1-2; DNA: TGTGCCAGCAGTGAAGTATCGGGGTTGGCCGGCTATGGCTACACCTTC; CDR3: CASSEVSGLAGYGYTF
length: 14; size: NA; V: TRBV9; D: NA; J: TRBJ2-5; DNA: TGTGCCAGCAGCGCGACCCGGGGGGCAAAGACCCAGTACTTC; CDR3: CASSATRGAKTQYF
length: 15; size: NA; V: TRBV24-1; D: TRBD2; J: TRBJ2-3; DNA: TGTGCCACCAGCGCTAGCGGGGCTAGCACAGATACGCAGTATTTT; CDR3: CATSASGASTDTQYF
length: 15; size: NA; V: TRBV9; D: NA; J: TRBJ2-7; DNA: TGTGCCAGCAGCGTAGGATTCGGAGAACTGAACGAGCAGTACTTC; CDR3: CASSVGFGELNEQYF
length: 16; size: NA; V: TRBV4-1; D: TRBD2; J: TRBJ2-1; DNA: TGCGCCAGCAGCACCAAACTAGCGGGAGCCAAGAATGAGCAGTTCTTC; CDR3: CASSTKLAGAKNEQFF
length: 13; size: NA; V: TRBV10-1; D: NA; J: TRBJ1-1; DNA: TGCGCCAGCAGTGCCCAGGGGTGGGCTGAAGCTTTCTTT; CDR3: CASSAQGWAEAFF
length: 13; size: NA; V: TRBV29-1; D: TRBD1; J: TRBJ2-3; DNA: TGCAGCGTTGGAAGGGGGCGATCGGATACGCAGTATTTT; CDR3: CSVGRGRSDTQYF
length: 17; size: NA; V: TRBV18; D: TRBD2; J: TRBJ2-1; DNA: TGTGCCAGCTCGCCCCTAGCGGGAGGACTCTCCTACAATGAGCAGTTCTTC; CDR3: CASSPLAGGLSYNEQFF
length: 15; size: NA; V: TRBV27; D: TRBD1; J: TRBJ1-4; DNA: TGTGCCAGCAGTTTGGGGACAGGGCTTAATGAAAAACTGTTTTTT; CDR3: CASSLGTGLNEKLFF
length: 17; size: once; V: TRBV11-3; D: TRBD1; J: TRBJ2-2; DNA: TGTGCCAGCAGCCTGGGGACAGGGACGACGAACACCGGGGAGCTGTTTTTT; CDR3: CASSLGTGTTNTGELFF
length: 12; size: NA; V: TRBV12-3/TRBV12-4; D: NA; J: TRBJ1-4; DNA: TGTGCCAGCAGAGACATGGATGAAAAACTGTTTTTT; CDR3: CASRDMDEKLFF
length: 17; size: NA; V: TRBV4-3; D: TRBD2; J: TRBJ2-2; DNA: TGCGCCAGCAGCCGTAAGGGACTAGCGGAGAACACCGGGGAGCTGTTTTTT; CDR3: CASSRKGLAENTGELFF
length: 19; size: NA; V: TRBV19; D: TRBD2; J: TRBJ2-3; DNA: TGTGCCAGTAGTAGCGAGCGGGAGAGGGGAGCCCTGGGCACAGATACGCAGTATTTT; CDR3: CASSSERERGALGTDTQYF
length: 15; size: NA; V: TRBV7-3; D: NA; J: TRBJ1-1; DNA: TGTGCCAGCAGCAAAAATAGGGAGGGGAACACTGAAGCTTTCTTT; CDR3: CASSKNREGNTEAFF
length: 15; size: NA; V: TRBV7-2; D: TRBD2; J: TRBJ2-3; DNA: TGTGCCAGCAGCTTGACTAGCGGGGGCGGGGATACGCAGTATTTT; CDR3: CASSLTSGGGDTQYF